Sequencing of this TCR beta chain was carried out in a study of T cell changes during pregnancy in multiple sclerosis. Per germline, CDR1 MDHEN and CDR2 SYDVKM. V lost 5 bases, J lost 13 bases, and 6 bases stayed unmatched. This CDR3 has 12 residues. Here immunoSEQ multiplex PCR was the method, and the copy in TCRdb shows in-frame clones only, minus some. The sample lists more than 35,000 clones; 90% to 95% were seen once. This TCR was recovered from a female donor in good health, enrolled as a control in a pregnancy study. The sequencing here drew on CD4+ T cells from peripheral blood mononuclear cells, taken in the third trimester of pregnancy. V and J are TRBV28 and TRBJ2-5; 11 bases are a match to TRBD1. The CDR3 DNA follows: TGTGCCAGCAGTGGGGACAGGGGGGCGCCGTACTTC. Amino acid sequence: CASSGDRGAPYF.